Listed below are T cell receptor beta chains from one sample, sequenced in a study of T cells after yellow fever vaccination. TCRdb independently ran MiXCR on the 5' RACE reads; one entry per CDR3 protein. The table has 250,000 to 400,000 distinct CDR3 sequences, approximately 4.3% seen once; the top ten hold approximately 20%. Sequencing used PBMCs, obtained 15 days after the yellow fever booster vaccination. These receptor sequences come from a man aged 18-30 years who received the YFV17D yellow fever vaccine. The CDR3 runs from the conserved cysteine through the conserved F or W. The D gene is left open where the match is weak. Size is omitted from some rows. Given values are once, few, many or a class for expanded clones.

J gene: TRBJ2-5
D gene: .
V gene: TRBV3-1
clone size: few
CDR3 DNA: TGTGCCAGCAGCCAAGAGTCGGGAGAAGAGACCCAGTACTTC
CDR3 protein: CASSQESGEETQYF

J gene: TRBJ1-1
D gene: TRBD1
V gene: TRBV10-3
clone size: many
CDR3 DNA: TGTGCCATCAGTAAACAGGGGGTCAATGCTTTCTTT
CDR3 protein: CAISKQGVNAFF

J gene: TRBJ1-2
D gene: .
V gene: TRBV9
clone size: few
CDR3 DNA: TGTGCCAGCAGCGTAGCAGGGCAGAACTATGGCTACACCTTC
CDR3 protein: CASSVAGQNYGYTF

J gene: TRBJ2-2
D gene: .
V gene: TRBV20-1
clone size: .
CDR3 DNA: TGCAGTGCTCCCAGGACGAGGAACACCGGGGAGCTGTTTTTT
CDR3 protein: CSAPRTRNTGELFF

J gene: TRBJ2-7
D gene: TRBD2
V gene: TRBV7-6
clone size: few
CDR3 DNA: TGTGCCAGCAGCTCGTCGGGACTAGCGGGGTACGAGCAGTACTTC
CDR3 protein: CASSSSGLAGYEQYF

J gene: TRBJ2-2
D gene: .
V gene: TRBV25-1
clone size: many
CDR3 DNA: TGTGCCAGCAGTGAAACATACACCGGGGAGCTGTTTTTT
CDR3 protein: CASSETYTGELFF

J gene: TRBJ2-3
D gene: TRBD2
V gene: TRBV7-2
clone size: .
CDR3 DNA: TGTGCCAGCAGCCCCGCGGGGGTAGATACGCAGTATTTT
CDR3 protein: CASSPAGVDTQYF

J gene: TRBJ2-1
D gene: TRBD1
V gene: TRBV5-1
clone size: .
CDR3 DNA: TGCGCCAGCAGCTTGGGACCTACAGGGGGCAATGAGCAGTTCTTC
CDR3 protein: CASSLGPTGGNEQFF

J gene: TRBJ1-5
D gene: TRBD1
V gene: TRBV7-2
clone size: .
CDR3 DNA: TGTGCCAGCAGCTCACAGGGGTTCAATCAGCCCCAGCATTTT
CDR3 protein: CASSSQGFNQPQHF

J gene: TRBJ2-5
D gene: .
V gene: TRBV18
clone size: many
CDR3 DNA: TGTGCCAGCTCACCACCGCAGCGAGAGACCCAGTACTTC
CDR3 protein: CASSPPQRETQYF

J gene: TRBJ1-2
D gene: .
V gene: TRBV4-2
clone size: many
CDR3 DNA: TGTGCCAGCAGCCAAGATCAGGTCCCGTGGGGGGCAAGAGGCTACACCTTC
CDR3 protein: CASSQDQVPWGARGYTF

J gene: TRBJ2-1
D gene: .
V gene: TRBV28
clone size: .
CDR3 DNA: TGTGCCAGCAGGGAACCACGGACAGCTAATGAGCAGTTCTTC
CDR3 protein: CASREPRTANEQFF

J gene: TRBJ1-2
D gene: TRBD1
V gene: TRBV7-9
clone size: .
CDR3 DNA: TGTGCCAGCAGCCCCGGACAGGATATAGGCTACACCTTC
CDR3 protein: CASSPGQDIGYTF

J gene: TRBJ2-3
D gene: TRBD2
V gene: TRBV25-1
clone size: many
CDR3 DNA: TGTGCCAGCACCGAGCGGGGAAGAACAGATACGCAGTATTTT
CDR3 protein: CASTERGRTDTQYF

J gene: TRBJ2-2
D gene: .
V gene: TRBV5-1
clone size: .
CDR3 DNA: TGCGCCAGCAGCTTCGGAACAGTGGGCACCGGGGAGCTGTTTTTT
CDR3 protein: CASSFGTVGTGELFF

J gene: TRBJ2-4
D gene: .
V gene: TRBV3-1
clone size: many
CDR3 DNA: TGTGCCAGCTCTCACAGGCCAGTCCTGGGTAACATTCAGTACTTC
CDR3 protein: CASSHRPVLGNIQYF

J gene: TRBJ1-3
D gene: .
V gene: TRBV4-3
clone size: .
CDR3 DNA: TGCGCCAGCAGCCGGGACCTCGGGACGGCTGGAAACACCATATATTTT
CDR3 protein: CASSRDLGTAGNTIYF

J gene: TRBJ1-4
D gene: TRBD1
V gene: TRBV4-3
clone size: few
CDR3 DNA: TGCGCCAGCAGCCAATATGGACAGGGAAATGAAAAACTGTTTTTT
CDR3 protein: CASSQYGQGNEKLFF

J gene: TRBJ1-2
D gene: .
V gene: TRBV5-1
clone size: many
CDR3 DNA: TGCGCCAGCAGCTTCATCCAAACAGGCGACGGAGGCTATGGCTACACCTTC
CDR3 protein: CASSFIQTGDGGYGYTF

J gene: TRBJ1-5
D gene: .
V gene: TRBV7-8
clone size: few
CDR3 DNA: TGTGCCAGCAGCTTCAGGGATCGTCAGCCCCAGCATTTT
CDR3 protein: CASSFRDRQPQHF

J gene: TRBJ2-5
D gene: .
V gene: TRBV5-1
clone size: many
CDR3 DNA: TGCGCCAGCAGCTTGGGTCCTTATGTAGCGGCCGTAAAGACCCAGTACTTC
CDR3 protein: CASSLGPYVAAVKTQYF

J gene: TRBJ2-1
D gene: TRBD1
V gene: TRBV2
clone size: .
CDR3 DNA: TGTGCCAGCAGTGAAGACAACCGGGACAGGTTCTACAATGAGCAGTTCTTC
CDR3 protein: CASSEDNRDRFYNEQFF

J gene: TRBJ2-7
D gene: .
V gene: TRBV6-5
clone size: many
CDR3 DNA: TGTGCCAGCAGTTACTCAGACAGAGAGGGATACGAGCAGTACTTC
CDR3 protein: CASSYSDREGYEQYF

J gene: TRBJ1-1
D gene: .
V gene: TRBV7-2
clone size: many
CDR3 DNA: TGTGCCAGCAGTAGGACGGCCCTGAACACTGAAGCTTTCTTT
CDR3 protein: CASSRTALNTEAFF

J gene: TRBJ2-1
D gene: .
V gene: TRBV6-4
clone size: many
CDR3 DNA: TGTGCCAGCAGTGACTCGCACGAGGGGGGCTCCTACAATGAGCAGTTCTTC
CDR3 protein: CASSDSHEGGSYNEQFF

J gene: TRBJ2-3
D gene: .
V gene: TRBV5-1
clone size: many
CDR3 DNA: TGCGCCAGCAGCTCCGGGACGCCGGGAAATACGCAGTATTTT
CDR3 protein: CASSSGTPGNTQYF

J gene: TRBJ2-5
D gene: .
V gene: TRBV4-1
clone size: few
CDR3 DNA: TGCGCCAGCAGCCCGTCACAGGGCGGACAAGAGACCCAGTACTTC
CDR3 protein: CASSPSQGGQETQYF

J gene: TRBJ2-7
D gene: .
V gene: TRBV7-2
clone size: many
CDR3 DNA: TGTGCCAGCAGCGCATTCCGGGACGGCCTGGGACAGCAGTACTTC
CDR3 protein: CASSAFRDGLGQQYF

J gene: TRBJ1-3
D gene: .
V gene: TRBV5-1
clone size: .
CDR3 DNA: TGCGCCAGCAGCTTGCTAACCATGACCAGTAACACCATATATTTT
CDR3 protein: CASSLLTMTSNTIYF

J gene: TRBJ1-5
D gene: .
V gene: TRBV2
clone size: few
CDR3 DNA: TGTGCCAGCAATCCGGACGGATATAGCAATCAGCCCCAGCATTTT
CDR3 protein: CASNPDGYSNQPQHF

J gene: TRBJ1-2
D gene: .
V gene: TRBV4-2
clone size: few
CDR3 DNA: TGTGCCAGCAGCCAAGATCAGGGCTACTATGGCTACACCTTC
CDR3 protein: CASSQDQGYYGYTF

J gene: TRBJ2-1
D gene: TRBD1
V gene: TRBV5-1
clone size: few
CDR3 DNA: TGCGCCAGCAGCTGGAGGCCCCAGGACAGGGCGTCATACAATGAGCAGTTCTTC
CDR3 protein: CASSWRPQDRASYNEQFF

J gene: TRBJ2-1
D gene: .
V gene: TRBV5-1
clone size: many
CDR3 DNA: TGCGCCAGCAGCTTGGAGCAGCCCTACAATGAGCAGTTCTTC
CDR3 protein: CASSLEQPYNEQFF

J gene: TRBJ2-1
D gene: .
V gene: TRBV12-3/TRBV12-4
clone size: .
CDR3 DNA: TGTGCCAGCAGTCCCAGGGTTGCGGGGTTCTACAATGAGCAGTTCTTC
CDR3 protein: CASSPRVAGFYNEQFF

J gene: TRBJ1-6
D gene: TRBD1
V gene: TRBV7-2
clone size: few
CDR3 DNA: TGTGCCAGCAGCTCGCGGGACAGGTTAATTGATTCCCTCCACTTT
CDR3 protein: CASSSRDRLIDSLHF

J gene: TRBJ2-5
D gene: .
V gene: TRBV7-8
clone size: .
CDR3 DNA: TGTGCCAGCAGCTCTATAGCGGTCGAAGAGACCCAGTACTTC
CDR3 protein: CASSSIAVEETQYF

J gene: TRBJ2-5
D gene: .
V gene: TRBV2
clone size: .
CDR3 DNA: TGTGCCGGGCAAGGAAACCGGGACGGACAAGAGACCCAGTACTTC
CDR3 protein: CAGQGNRDGQETQYF

J gene: TRBJ2-2
D gene: .
V gene: TRBV9
clone size: many
CDR3 DNA: TGTGCCAGCAGCGTAGTCCAGGGCGGGACCGGGGAGCTGTTTTTT
CDR3 protein: CASSVVQGGTGELFF

J gene: TRBJ2-6
D gene: .
V gene: TRBV2
clone size: .
CDR3 DNA: TGTGCCAGCACGCGGGACGCTGCCGGCTCTGGGGCCAACGTCCTGACTTTC
CDR3 protein: CASTRDAAGSGANVLTF

J gene: TRBJ2-5
D gene: .
V gene: TRBV3-1
clone size: few
CDR3 DNA: TGTGCCAGCAGCCAAGAGAGGAGGACCCAGTACTTC
CDR3 protein: CASSQERRTQYF

J gene: TRBJ2-1
D gene: TRBD2
V gene: TRBV10-3
clone size: many
CDR3 DNA: TGTGCCATCAGTAGGAATAGCGGGGGGACCTACAATGAGCAGTTCTTC
CDR3 protein: CAISRNSGGTYNEQFF

J gene: TRBJ2-5
D gene: TRBD2
V gene: TRBV7-2
clone size: .
CDR3 DNA: TGTGCCAGCAGCCACTCTAGCGGGGGGGCGCTCGAAGAGACCCAGTACTTC
CDR3 protein: CASSHSSGGALEETQYF

J gene: TRBJ2-7
D gene: TRBD1
V gene: TRBV27
clone size: .
CDR3 DNA: TGTGCCAGCAGTTCAGGACAGGGAATGTCCTACGAGCAGTACTTC
CDR3 protein: CASSSGQGMSYEQYF

J gene: TRBJ1-2
D gene: .
V gene: TRBV7-8
clone size: many
CDR3 DNA: TGTGCCAGCAGCACGCAGACGAGTGGCTACACCTTC
CDR3 protein: CASSTQTSGYTF

J gene: TRBJ1-2
D gene: TRBD1
V gene: TRBV6-5
clone size: many
CDR3 DNA: TGTGCCAGCAGCAAAGGGGGCAGGGGCTATGGCTACACCTTC
CDR3 protein: CASSKGGRGYGYTF

J gene: TRBJ2-7
D gene: .
V gene: TRBV18
clone size: few
CDR3 DNA: TGTGCCAGCTCACCGTATACCCGCGACGAGCAGTACTTC
CDR3 protein: CASSPYTRDEQYF

J gene: TRBJ2-7
D gene: .
V gene: TRBV10-3
clone size: many
CDR3 DNA: TGTGCCATCAGTGAGTCTGTCAACGAGCAGTACTTC
CDR3 protein: CAISESVNEQYF

J gene: TRBJ2-1
D gene: .
V gene: TRBV10-3
clone size: many
CDR3 DNA: TGTGCCATCAGACAGTATTACAATGAGCAGTTCTTC
CDR3 protein: CAIRQYYNEQFF

J gene: TRBJ2-2
D gene: .
V gene: TRBV20-1
clone size: few
CDR3 DNA: TGCAGTGCTAAGGGTCCTCTTTCCGCGAACACCGGGGAGCTGTTTTTT
CDR3 protein: CSAKGPLSANTGELFF

J gene: TRBJ1-5
D gene: .
V gene: TRBV2
clone size: few
CDR3 DNA: TGTGCCAGCGTGTGGACAGACGATAGCAATCAGCCCCAGCATTTT
CDR3 protein: CASVWTDDSNQPQHF

J gene: TRBJ2-2
D gene: .
V gene: TRBV5-1
clone size: few
CDR3 DNA: TGCGCCAGCAGCTTGACCAGGGTGAACACCGGGGAGCTGTTTTTT
CDR3 protein: CASSLTRVNTGELFF

J gene: TRBJ2-2
D gene: .
V gene: TRBV25-1
clone size: many
CDR3 DNA: TGTGCCAGCAGTCGGGGGACGAACACCGGGGAGCTGTTTTTT
CDR3 protein: CASSRGTNTGELFF

J gene: TRBJ1-2
D gene: .
V gene: TRBV25-1
clone size: many
CDR3 DNA: TGTGCCAGCAGTGAATGGATGGGATCGGAGGACTATGGCTACACCTTC
CDR3 protein: CASSEWMGSEDYGYTF

J gene: TRBJ1-2
D gene: .
V gene: TRBV21-1
clone size: few
CDR3 DNA: TGTGCCAGCAGCGAACACCCAGGGGCCGAAACTTCCACTAACTATGGCTACACCTTC
CDR3 protein: CASSEHPGAETSTNYGYTF

J gene: TRBJ2-3
D gene: .
V gene: TRBV4-3
clone size: many
CDR3 DNA: TGCGCCAGCAGCGTTAATAGCGCAGGCACAGATACGCAGTATTTT
CDR3 protein: CASSVNSAGTDTQYF